The 31 T cell receptor beta chains below come from one sample, sequenced in a study of blood T cell repertoires in COVID-19. Sequenced by immunoSEQ multiplex PCR; TCRdb stores in-frame clones only, minus some. Altogether fewer than 250,000 clones are present, around 90% being singletons, with the ten largest covering roughly 1.7%. Sequenced material: peripheral blood. The receptors shown here come from a man aged 70-80 years with acute or convalescent COVID-19.

This chain joins TRBV27 and TRBJ2-3; 10 bases are shared with TRBD2. V lost 3 bases, J lost 3 bases, and 0 bases stayed unmatched. This CDR3 spans 14 amino acids. Germline CDR1 MNHEY, CDR2 SMNVEV (reference sequence). The CDR3 here is CASSLTSGTDTQYF. In nucleotides, the CDR3 is TGTGCCAGCAGTTTGACTAGCGGGACAGATACGCAGTATTTT.

The rearrangement links TRBV25-1 to TRBJ2-5; 7 bases line up with TRBD1. The CDR3 contains 17 residues. J was trimmed by 3 bases and V by 4 bases; bases with no gene match: 14. CDR1 and CDR2 (germline): MGHDK, SYGVNS. Written as DNA, the CDR3 is TGTGCCAGCAGTGCTCAGACCTACAGGGGTGGGGAAGAGACCCAGTACTTC. Translation: CASSAQTYRGGEETQYF. Full variable domain (remainder filled in from reference TRBV25-1 and TRBJ2-5): EADIYQTPRYLVIGTGKKITLECSQTMGHDKMYWYQQDPGMELHLIHYSYGVNSTEKGDLSSESTVSRIRTEHFPLTLESARPSHTSQYLCASSAQTYRGGEETQYFGPGTRLLVL.

The genes are TRBV5-1 and TRBJ2-2; D is undetermined. CDR1 and CDR2 (germline): SGHRS, YFSETQ. The CDR3 runs 14 residues. Trimming left V 2 bases short and J 4 bases short, with 9 bases between. This chain's CDR3 is CASSFQASTGELFF. CDR3 nucleotide sequence: TGCGCCAGCAGCTTTCAGGCGTCCACCGGGGAGCTGTTTTTT.

CDR3 sequence reads: CSFRENQETQYF. CDR3 DNA: TGCAGTTTCCGGGAGAACCAAGAGACCCAGTACTTC. The chain carries TRBV29-1 and TRBJ2-5; tentative D call: TRBD2 (6 bases). The V gene's germline CDR1 is SQVTM and CDR2 ANQGSEA. The CDR3 spans 12 residues.

The chain links TRBV3-1 (or the pseudogene TRBV3-2) to TRBJ2-1, with a possible D match to TRBD2 (5 bases). From germline, CDR1 is LGHDT and CDR2 YNNKEL (reference sequence). The germline V and J ends were trimmed by 4 bases and 9 bases, with 16 bases remaining between them. This CDR3 contains 14 residues. The CDR3 region has the DNA TGTGCCAGCAGCCCCATACTAGTATCCGGTGAGCAGTTCTTC. Protein sequence: CASSPILVSGEQFF.

CDR3 DNA sequence: TGTGCCACCAGTGATTCCGCCTCCGGGAGTGAAAAACTGTTTTTT. As protein: CATSDSASGSEKLFF. The chain couples TRBV24-1 to TRBJ1-4; D gene uncertain. The CDR3 is 15 residues long. The V end lost 2 bases, the J end lost 7 bases, and 13 bases lay between the germline ends. Germline V lookup: CDR1 KGHDR, CDR2 SFDVKD.

This chain links TRBV7-9 with TRBJ1-5; D gene unclear. This CDR3 spans 13 amino acids. The ends were cut back, 2 bases at V and 1 base at J, with 3 bases in the middle. The germline gives CDR1 SEHNR, CDR2 FQNEAQ (reference sequence). The DNA of the CDR3 is TGTGCCAGCAGCTTACAGAGCAATCAGCCCCAGCATTTT. Translated, it gives CASSLQSNQPQHF.

J is TRBJ2-2 and V is TRBV25-1, with a weak D call TRBD2 (5 bases). This CDR3 is 13 amino acids long. The germline V gene encodes CDR1 MGHDK and CDR2 SYGVNS. The germline V and J ends were trimmed by 5 bases and 7 bases, with 11 bases remaining between them. In DNA, the CDR3 is TGTGCCAGCAGTTTACTAGTAGGCGGGGAGCTGTTTTTT. This translates into CASSLLVGGELFF.

The chain joins TRBV5-4 to TRBJ1-2; TRBD1 aligns across 8 bases. The V and J ends lost 1 base and 3 bases, in that order; junction bases with no gene match: 8. This CDR3 is built from 16 residues. CDR1 is SGHNT, CDR2 YYREEE, per germline (reference sequence). The CDR3 nucleotides read TGTGCCAGCAGCTTGCCCGGACAGGGAATTGACTATGGCTACACCTTC. This gives the protein CASSLPGQGIDYGYTF.

The chain couples TRBV6-2 or TRBV6-3 to TRBJ1-1; D may be TRBD1 (5 bases). Germline V lookup: CDR1 MNHEY, CDR2 SVGEGT. The CDR3 has 16 residues. V lost 2 bases, J lost 11 bases, and 24 bases lay in between. The CDR3 reads CASSYLKLGTGGTAFF. The CDR3 nucleotides are TGTGCCAGCAGTTACCTTAAATTGGGGACCGGGGGAACGGCTTTCTTT.

This clone appeared a few times. The chain employs TRBV4-2 and TRBJ1-1, with a possible D match to TRBD1 (6 bases). V lost 0 bases and J 5 bases, leaving 13 bases between the germline ends. Germline-derived CDR1 and CDR2 are LGHNA and YNFKEQ. This CDR3 has 15 residues. The CDR3 nucleotides are TGTGCCAGCAGCCAAGATGCAGGGCAGGGGACTGAAGCTTTCTTT. It codes for CASSQDAGQGTEAFF.

CDR3 amino acids: CATGGVGGSGSTDTQYF. The DNA for the CDR3 is TGTGCCACCGGCGGCGTGGGAGGTAGCGGGAGCACAGATACGCAGTATTTT. V is TRBV24-1 and J is TRBJ2-3, with TRBD2 matching 7 bases. From germline, CDR1 is KGHDR and CDR2 SFDVKD. This CDR3 is 17 amino acids long. Losses at the gene ends were 9 bases for V and 0 bases for J; bases not matched to a gene: 14.

DNA of the CDR3: TGCGCCAGCTCGCCAGGGGGGTATGAAAAACTGTTTTTT. Encoded protein: CASSPGGYEKLFF. This sequence joins TRBV5-1 and TRBJ1-4; 7 bases align to TRBD1. V shed 7 bases, J shed 6 bases, and the junction held 6 bases outside the gene matches. Germline CDR1 and CDR2: SGHRS and YFSETQ. The CDR3 loop spans 13 amino acids. Complete variable domain (other parts from reference TRBV5-1 and TRBJ1-4): KAGVTQTPRYLIKTRGQQVTLSCSPISGHRSVSWYQQTPGQGLQFLFEYFSETQRNKGNFPGRFSGRQFSNSRSEMNVSTLELGDSALYLCASSPGGYEKLFFGSGTQLSVL.

The V call is TRBV3-1 (or the pseudogene TRBV3-2), the J call TRBJ1-6; D possibly corresponds to TRBD1 (5 bases). The CDR3 totals 14 residues. The germline V gene encodes CDR1 LGHDT and CDR2 YNNKEL (reference sequence). Trimming pared 0 bases from V and 12 bases from J, leaving 12 bases between. CDR3: CASSQEATGIPLHF. As DNA, the CDR3 is TGTGCCAGCAGCCAAGAGGCTACAGGAATACCCCTCCACTTT.

The rearrangement links TRBV6-5 to TRBJ2-1, with 10 bases identical to TRBD2. Germline assignment: CDR1 MNHEY and CDR2 SVGAGI. The CDR3 spans 15 residues. With V trimmed by 6 bases and J by 3 bases, 5 bases remained unmatched. The CDR3 reads CASSRPSGSYNEQFF. In DNA form, the CDR3 reads TGTGCCAGCAGCCGGCCTAGCGGGAGCTACAATGAGCAGTTCTTC.

The chain couples TRBV4-2 to TRBJ2-1; D is unclear. In germline, CDR1 is LGHNA, CDR2 YNFKEQ. V was cut by 0 bases and J by 9 bases, with 15 bases left in between. This CDR3 contains 15 residues. CDR3 sequence: CASSQERYLVSEQFF. In nucleotides, the CDR3 is TGTGCCAGCAGCCAAGAACGGTATTTGGTATCTGAGCAGTTCTTC.

The chain couples TRBV11-2 to TRBJ2-3; the match to TRBD2 covers 9 bases. Germline V gene data show CDR1 as SGHAT and CDR2 as FQNNGV. The V and J ends lost 1 base and 4 bases, in that order; junction bases with no gene match: 6. The CDR3 is 16 amino acids. CDR3 DNA: TGTGCCAGCAGCTTAGGGGTAGCGGGAGTTTCAGATACGCAGTATTTT. It codes for CASSLGVAGVSDTQYF.

The chain is built from TRBV15 and TRBJ2-5, with 8 nucleotides matching TRBD2. The CDR3 has 17 residues. Germline loops: CDR1 LNHNV, CDR2 YYDKDF (reference sequence). The V segment lost 1 base and the J segment 4 bases; nucleotides outside the gene matches: 11. CDR3 protein: CATSRARGSGMGETQYF. The CDR3 nucleotides are TGTGCCACCAGCAGAGCCAGGGGTAGCGGGATGGGAGAGACCCAGTACTTC. The whole variable domain, filled in from reference TRBV15 and TRBJ2-5, reads DAMVIQNPRYQVTQFGKPVTLSCSQTLNHNVMYWYQQKSSQAPKLLFHYYDKDFNNEADTPDNFQSRRPNTSFCFLDIRSPGLGDTAMYLCATSRARGSGMGETQYFGPGTRLLVL.

V usage is TRBV2 and J usage is TRBJ1-4; D uncertain. Germline V CDR1 and CDR2: SNHLY, FYNNEI. The CDR3 spans 14 residues. The V end was cut by 6 bases, the J end by 8 bases, with 16 bases between. CDR3 sequence (DNA): TGTGCCAGCAGCGCCGATTTATTTAGCGAAAAACTGTTTTTT. As protein: CASSADLFSEKLFF.

This chain uses TRBV19 with TRBJ2-1; 9 bases match TRBD1. J lost 0 bases, V lost 7 bases, and 10 bases had no gene match. CDR3 length equals 17 residues. Germline CDR1 LNHDA, CDR2 SQIVND (reference sequence). The CDR3 loop reads CASNSDRGRSSYNEQFF. CDR3 bases: TGTGCCAGTAATAGCGACAGGGGGAGGAGCTCCTACAATGAGCAGTTCTTC.

The chain uses TRBV5-4 and TRBJ2-6, with D possibly being TRBD1 (6 bases). The V and J ends lost 4 bases and 2 bases respectively, with 16 bases between them. The CDR3 contains 17 residues. Germline V lookup: CDR1 SGHNT, CDR2 YYREEE (reference sequence). Written as DNA, the CDR3 is TGTGCCAGCAGCCCCTTCCCAGGGGCTGCTGGGGCCAACGTCCTGACTTTC. It is translated as CASSPFPGAAGANVLTF. Full variable domain (missing parts from reference TRBV5-4 and TRBJ2-6): ETGVTQSPTHLIKTRGQQVTLRCSSQSGHNTVSWYQQALGQGPQFIFQYYREEENGRGNFPPRFSGLQFPNYSSELNVNALELDDSALYLCASSPFPGAAGANVLTFGAGSRLTVL.

This sequence joins TRBV28 and TRBJ2-7, with D unresolved. The CDR3 is 15 amino acids. Trimming pared 5 bases from V and 4 bases from J, leaving 18 bases between. The germline V gene encodes CDR1 MDHEN and CDR2 SYDVKM. The CDR3 reads CASSGSSPRPYEQYF. DNA for the CDR3: TGTGCCAGCAGTGGATCATCGCCTAGACCTTACGAGCAGTACTTC. Drawing the rest from reference TRBV28 and TRBJ2-7, the complete variable domain is DVKVTQSSRYLVKRTGEKVFLECVQDMDHENMFWYRQDPGLGLRLIYFSYDVKMKEKGDIPEGYSVSREKKERFSLILESASTNQTSMYLCASSGSSPRPYEQYFGPGTRLTVT.

The chain links TRBV30 to TRBJ1-5; D is ambiguous. The CDR3 is made up of 13 amino acids. CDR1 GTSNPN and CDR2 SVGIG come from the germline V gene (reference sequence). V lost 0 bases, J lost 1 base, and 4 bases lay in between. This CDR3 is CAWSVRSNQPQHF. CDR3 in DNA: TGTGCCTGGAGTGTACGGAGCAATCAGCCCCAGCATTTT.

The chain combines TRBV5-6 with TRBJ1-5, with 7 bases lining up with TRBD1. This CDR3 contains 16 residues. Germline V gives CDR1 SGHDT, CDR2 YYEEEE. The ends lost 4 bases at V and 3 bases at J; junction bases unmatched: 10. The CDR3 loop is CASSLGGGQFNQPQHF. The CDR3 DNA follows: TGTGCCAGCAGCCTAGGGGGCGGTCAGTTCAATCAGCCCCAGCATTTT. The entire variable domain, with the rest obtained from reference TRBV5-6 and TRBJ1-5, is as follows: DAGVTQSPTHLIKTRGQQVTLRCSPKSGHDTVSWYQQALGQGPQFIFQYYEEEERQRGNFPDRFSGHQFPNYSSELNVNALLLGDSALYLCASSLGGGQFNQPQHFGDGTRLSIL.

The genes are TRBV2 and TRBJ2-6; 10 bases match TRBD1. Germline loops: CDR1 SNHLY, CDR2 FYNNEI. Germline trimming cut 5 bases from V and 2 bases from J; bases unmatched to any gene: 3. CDR3 size: 16 residues. The DNA of the CDR3 is TGTGCCAGCAGTCGACAGGGGGCGCCTGGGGCCAACGTCCTGACTTTC. Its translation: CASSRQGAPGANVLTF. The variable domain in full, completed from reference TRBV2 and TRBJ2-6, reads EPEVTQTPSHQVTQMGQEVILRCVPISNHLYFYWYRQILGQKVEFLVSFYNNEISEKSEIFDDQFSVERPDGSNFTLKIRSTKLEDSAMYFCASSRQGAPGANVLTFGAGSRLTVL.

The chain employs TRBV3-1 (or the pseudogene TRBV3-2) and TRBJ2-2; tentative D call: TRBD2 (5 bases). The germline V gene has CDR1 LGHDT and CDR2 YNNKEL (reference sequence). The CDR3 is 14 residues long. The V gene lost 3 bases and the J gene lost 7 bases, with 12 bases spanning the gap. Here the CDR3 DNA reads TGTGCCAGCAGCCAGTTACTAGTCAGCGGGGAGCTGTTTTTT. It specifies CASSQLLVSGELFF.

The CDR3 here is CASSLPYLTGTNYGYTF. The CDR3 DNA reads TGTGCCAGCAGCTTACCATATTTGACAGGGACCAACTATGGCTACACCTTC. The chain recombines TRBV13 with TRBJ1-2; 7 nucleotides agree with TRBD1. V lost 2 bases and J lost 2; bases outside the gene matches: 11. Germline V gene lookup returns CDR1 PRHDT and CDR2 FYEKMQ (reference sequence). The CDR3 has 17 residues.

This clone showed up just once. This chain uses TRBV9 with TRBJ2-2, with D tentatively TRBD1 (6 bases). This CDR3 spans 14 amino acids. V was cut by 4 bases and J by 4 bases, with 11 bases left in between. CDR1 is SGDLS and CDR2 is YYNGEE in the germline V gene. The CDR3 DNA reads TGTGCCAGCAGCTTCACCAGGGGCACCGGGGAGCTGTTTTTT. It specifies CASSFTRGTGELFF.

The rearrangement uses TRBV2 and TRBJ1-4; D is perhaps TRBD1 (5 bases). Looked up from germline, CDR1 is SNHLY and CDR2 is FYNNEI. V lost 7 bases and J 3 bases, leaving 9 bases between the germline ends. CDR3 length: 13 residues. The CDR3 reads CASKGSANEKLFF. The CDR3 DNA is TGTGCCAGCAAGGGGTCGGCTAATGAAAAACTGTTTTTT.

V gene TRBV12-3 or TRBV12-4 combines with J gene TRBJ1-1; D call uncertain. The V gene lost 4 bases and the J gene lost 3 bases, with 6 bases spanning the gap. The CDR3 covers 12 residues. The CDR3 sequence is CASSSSHTEAFF. CDR3 DNA sequence: TGTGCCAGCAGTTCCAGTCACACTGAAGCTTTCTTT.

The chain joins TRBV24-1 to TRBJ1-4; D gene unclear. The CDR3 has 12 residues. The ends were cut back, 10 bases at V and 6 bases at J, with 11 bases in the middle. Per germline, CDR1 KGHDR and CDR2 SFDVKD. CDR3 nucleotide sequence: TGTGCCACTACATGTCAGGATGAAAAACTGTTTTTT. Translation: CATTCQDEKLFF.